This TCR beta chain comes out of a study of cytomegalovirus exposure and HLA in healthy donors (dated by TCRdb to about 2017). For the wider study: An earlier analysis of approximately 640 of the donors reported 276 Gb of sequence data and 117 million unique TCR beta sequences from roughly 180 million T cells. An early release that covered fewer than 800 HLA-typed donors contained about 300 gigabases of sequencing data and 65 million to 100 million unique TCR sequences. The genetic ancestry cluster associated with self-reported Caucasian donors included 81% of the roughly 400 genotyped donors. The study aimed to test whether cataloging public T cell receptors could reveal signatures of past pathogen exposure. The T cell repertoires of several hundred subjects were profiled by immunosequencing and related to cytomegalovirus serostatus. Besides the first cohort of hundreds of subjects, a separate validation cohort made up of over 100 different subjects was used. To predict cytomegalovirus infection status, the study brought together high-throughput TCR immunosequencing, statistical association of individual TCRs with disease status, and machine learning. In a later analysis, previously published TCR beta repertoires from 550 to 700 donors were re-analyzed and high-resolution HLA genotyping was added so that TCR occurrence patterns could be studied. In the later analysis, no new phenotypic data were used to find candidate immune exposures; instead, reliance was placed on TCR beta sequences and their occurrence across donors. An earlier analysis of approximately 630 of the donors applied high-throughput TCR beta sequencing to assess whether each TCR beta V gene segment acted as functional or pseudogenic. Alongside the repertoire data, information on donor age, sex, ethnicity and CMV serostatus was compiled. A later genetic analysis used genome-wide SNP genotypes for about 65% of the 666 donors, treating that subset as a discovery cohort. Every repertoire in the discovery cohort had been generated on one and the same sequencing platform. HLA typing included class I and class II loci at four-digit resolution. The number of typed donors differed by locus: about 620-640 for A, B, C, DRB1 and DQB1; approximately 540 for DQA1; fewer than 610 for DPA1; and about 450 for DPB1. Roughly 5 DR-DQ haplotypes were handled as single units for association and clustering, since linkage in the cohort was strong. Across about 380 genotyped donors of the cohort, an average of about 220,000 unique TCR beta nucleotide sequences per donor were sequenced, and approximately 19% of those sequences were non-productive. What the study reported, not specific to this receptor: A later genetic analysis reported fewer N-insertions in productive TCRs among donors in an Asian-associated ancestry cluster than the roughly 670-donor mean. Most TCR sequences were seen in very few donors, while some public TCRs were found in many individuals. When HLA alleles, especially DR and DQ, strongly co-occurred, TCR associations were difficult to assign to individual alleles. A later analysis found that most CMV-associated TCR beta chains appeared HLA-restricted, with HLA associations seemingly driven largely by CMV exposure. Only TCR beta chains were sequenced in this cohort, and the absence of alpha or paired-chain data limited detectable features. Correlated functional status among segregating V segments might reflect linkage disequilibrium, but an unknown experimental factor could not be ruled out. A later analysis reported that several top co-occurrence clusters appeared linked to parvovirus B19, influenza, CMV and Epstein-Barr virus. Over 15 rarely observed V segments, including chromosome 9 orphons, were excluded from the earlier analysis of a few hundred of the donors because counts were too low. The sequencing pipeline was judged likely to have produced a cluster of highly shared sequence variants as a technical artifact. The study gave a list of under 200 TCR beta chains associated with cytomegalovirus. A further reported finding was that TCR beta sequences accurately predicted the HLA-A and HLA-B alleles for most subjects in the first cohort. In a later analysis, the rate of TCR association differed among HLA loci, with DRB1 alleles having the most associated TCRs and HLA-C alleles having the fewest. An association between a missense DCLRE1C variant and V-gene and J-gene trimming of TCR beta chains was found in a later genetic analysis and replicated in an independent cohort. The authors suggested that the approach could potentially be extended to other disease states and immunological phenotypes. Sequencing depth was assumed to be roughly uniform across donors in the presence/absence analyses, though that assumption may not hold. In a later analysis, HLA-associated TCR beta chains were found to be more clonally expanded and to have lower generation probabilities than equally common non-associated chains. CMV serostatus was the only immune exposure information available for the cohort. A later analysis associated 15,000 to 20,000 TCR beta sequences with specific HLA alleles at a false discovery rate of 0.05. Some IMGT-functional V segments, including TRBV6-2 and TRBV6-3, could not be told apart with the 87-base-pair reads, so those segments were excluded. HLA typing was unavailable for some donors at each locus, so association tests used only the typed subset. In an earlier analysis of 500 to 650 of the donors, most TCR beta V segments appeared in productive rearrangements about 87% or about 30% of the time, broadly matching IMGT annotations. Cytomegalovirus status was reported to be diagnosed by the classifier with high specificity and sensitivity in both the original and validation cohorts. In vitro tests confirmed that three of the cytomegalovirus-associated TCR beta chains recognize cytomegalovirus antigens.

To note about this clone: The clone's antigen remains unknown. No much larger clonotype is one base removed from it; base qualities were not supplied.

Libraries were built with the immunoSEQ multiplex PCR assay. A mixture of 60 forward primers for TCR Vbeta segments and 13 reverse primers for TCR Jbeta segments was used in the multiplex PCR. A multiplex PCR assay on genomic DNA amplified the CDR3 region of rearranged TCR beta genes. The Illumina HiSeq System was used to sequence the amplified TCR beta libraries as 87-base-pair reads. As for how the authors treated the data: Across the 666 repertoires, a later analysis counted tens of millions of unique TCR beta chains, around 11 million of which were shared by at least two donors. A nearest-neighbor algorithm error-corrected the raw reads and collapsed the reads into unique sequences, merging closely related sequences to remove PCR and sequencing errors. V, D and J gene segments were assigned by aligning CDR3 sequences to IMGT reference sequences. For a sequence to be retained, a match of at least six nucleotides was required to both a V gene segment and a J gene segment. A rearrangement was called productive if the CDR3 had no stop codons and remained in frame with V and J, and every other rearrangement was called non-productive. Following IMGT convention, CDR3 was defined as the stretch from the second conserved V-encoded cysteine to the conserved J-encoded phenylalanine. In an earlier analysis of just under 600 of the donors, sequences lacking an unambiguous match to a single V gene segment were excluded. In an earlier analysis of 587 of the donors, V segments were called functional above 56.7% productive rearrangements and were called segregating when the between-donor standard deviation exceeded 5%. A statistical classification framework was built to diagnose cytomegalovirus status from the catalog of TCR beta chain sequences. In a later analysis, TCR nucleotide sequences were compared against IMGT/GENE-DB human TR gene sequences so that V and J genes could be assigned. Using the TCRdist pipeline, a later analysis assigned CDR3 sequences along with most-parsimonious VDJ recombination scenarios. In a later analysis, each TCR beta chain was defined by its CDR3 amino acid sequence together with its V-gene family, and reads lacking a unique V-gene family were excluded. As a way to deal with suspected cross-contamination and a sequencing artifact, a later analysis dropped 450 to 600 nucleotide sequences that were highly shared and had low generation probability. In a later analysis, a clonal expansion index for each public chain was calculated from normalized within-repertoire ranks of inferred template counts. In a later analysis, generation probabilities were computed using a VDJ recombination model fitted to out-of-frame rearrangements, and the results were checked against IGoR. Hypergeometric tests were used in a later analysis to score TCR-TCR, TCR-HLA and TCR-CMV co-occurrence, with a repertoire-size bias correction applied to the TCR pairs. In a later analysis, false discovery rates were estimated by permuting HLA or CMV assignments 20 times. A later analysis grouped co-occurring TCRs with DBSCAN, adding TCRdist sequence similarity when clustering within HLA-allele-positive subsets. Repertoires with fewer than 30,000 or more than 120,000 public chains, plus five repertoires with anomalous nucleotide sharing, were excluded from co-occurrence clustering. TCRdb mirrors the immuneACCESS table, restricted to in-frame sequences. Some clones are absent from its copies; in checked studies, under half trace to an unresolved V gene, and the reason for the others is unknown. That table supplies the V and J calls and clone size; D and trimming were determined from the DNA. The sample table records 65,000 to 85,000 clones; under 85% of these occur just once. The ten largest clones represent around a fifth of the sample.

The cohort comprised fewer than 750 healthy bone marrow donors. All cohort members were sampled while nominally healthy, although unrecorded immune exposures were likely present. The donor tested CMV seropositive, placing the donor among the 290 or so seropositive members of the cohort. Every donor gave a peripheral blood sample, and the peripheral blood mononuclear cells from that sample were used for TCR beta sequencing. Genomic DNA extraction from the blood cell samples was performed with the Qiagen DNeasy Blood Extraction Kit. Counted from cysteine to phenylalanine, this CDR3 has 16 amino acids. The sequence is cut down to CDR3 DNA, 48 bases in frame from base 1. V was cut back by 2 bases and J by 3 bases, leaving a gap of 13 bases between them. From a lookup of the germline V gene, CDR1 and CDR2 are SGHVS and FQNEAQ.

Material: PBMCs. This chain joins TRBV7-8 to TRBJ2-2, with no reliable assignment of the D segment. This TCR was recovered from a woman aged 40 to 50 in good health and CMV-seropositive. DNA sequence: TGTGCCAGCAGCTTAATTGGCGGCCCCGACACCGGGGAGCTGTTTTTT. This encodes CASSLIGGPDTGELFF.